The 6 T cell receptor beta chains below were found in one sample sequenced in a study of OX40 agonist ivuxolimab in advanced cancers. Measured with immunoSEQ multiplex PCR; TCRdb has only the in-frame clones, and not every one. The table shows tens of thousands of clones, with more than 75% occurring only once. Here the sequenced sample was CD4+ or CD8+ T cells sorted from blood, taken in a trial of the OX40 agonist ivuxolimab. These receptors were obtained from an adult with an advanced solid tumor such as melanoma, head and neck, liver or kidney cancer.

The chain joins TRBV9 to TRBJ2-3, with 8 bases fitting TRBD2. Trimming took 6 bases from V and 3 from J; bases not matched to a gene: 6. CDR3 length: 14 residues. Per the germline V gene, CDR1 is SGDLS and CDR2 is YYNGEE. The DNA for the CDR3 is TGTGCCAGCACCCGGGGGGGAACAACAGATACGCAGTATTTT. Translation: CASTRGGTTDTQYF.

This clone was recorded only once. V gene TRBV7-9 combines with J gene TRBJ1-1; 10 bases fit TRBD1. The CDR3 runs to 15 residues. Germline loops: CDR1 SEHNR, CDR2 FQNEAQ (reference sequence). V was clipped by 6 bases and J by 3 bases; unmatched bases: 7. As DNA, the CDR3 is TGTGCCAGCAGGCCCGGGACAGGGGATTACACTGAAGCTTTCTTT. Translation gives CASRPGTGDYTEAFF.

The CDR3 sequence is CASREQGLNYGYTF. Here the CDR3 DNA reads TGTGCCAGCAGGGAACAGGGGCTTAACTATGGCTACACCTTC. J is TRBJ1-2 and V is TRBV25-1, with 7 bases aligning to TRBD1. This CDR3 has 14 amino acids. Per germline, CDR1 MGHDK and CDR2 SYGVNS. Trimming took 6 bases from V and 1 from J; bases not matched to a gene: 5.

The chain recombines TRBV7-8 with TRBJ2-1; the match to TRBD2 covers 9 bases. Germline lookup yields CDR1 SGHVS and CDR2 FQNEAQ. The CDR3 loop spans 15 amino acids. V lost 7 bases, J lost 8 bases, and 12 bases stayed unmatched. The chain's CDR3 is CASTLGRGGADEQFF. The CDR3 DNA reads TGTGCCAGCACCTTGGGACGCGGGGGGGCCGATGAGCAGTTCTTC. The variable domain in full, completed from reference TRBV7-8 and TRBJ2-1, reads GAGVSQSPRYKVAKRGQDVALRCDPISGHVSLFWYQQALGQGPEFLTYFQNEAQLDKSGLPSDRFFAERPEGSVSTLKIQRTQQEDSAVYLCASTLGRGGADEQFFGPGTRLTVL.

The gene calls are TRBV7-3 and TRBJ2-2; a possible D gene is TRBD1 (6 bases). This CDR3 is built from 16 residues. CDR1 and CDR2 (germline): SGHTA, FQGTGA. V lost 5 bases to trimming and J lost 0 bases, with 13 bases between them. The CDR3 bases are TGTGCCAGCAGCCCGGGGACACCCACGAACACCGGGGAGCTGTTTTTT. Protein product: CASSPGTPTNTGELFF.

This clone occurred a few times. This sample also contains other DNA sequences that code for the same CDR3. This sequence joins TRBV7-2 and TRBJ2-5; D uncertain. V dropped 5 bases and J dropped 1 base, with 2 bases sitting between them. CDR1 is SGHTA, CDR2 FQGNSA, per germline. The CDR3 spans 11 residues. The CDR3: CASSPQETQYF. The CDR3 DNA reads TGTGCCAGCAGCCCCCAAGAGACCCAGTACTTC.